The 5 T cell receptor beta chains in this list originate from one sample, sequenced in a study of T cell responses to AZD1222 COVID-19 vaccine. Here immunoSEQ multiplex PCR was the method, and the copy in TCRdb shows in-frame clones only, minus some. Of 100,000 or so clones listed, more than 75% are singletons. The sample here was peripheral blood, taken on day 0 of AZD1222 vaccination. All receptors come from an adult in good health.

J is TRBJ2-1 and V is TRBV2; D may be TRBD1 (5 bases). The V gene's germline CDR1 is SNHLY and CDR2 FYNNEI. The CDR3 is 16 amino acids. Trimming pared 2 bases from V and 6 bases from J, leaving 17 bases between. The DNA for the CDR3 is TGTGCCAGCAGTGAACTGGCCAGGGCCTATGGCAATGAGCAGTTCTTC. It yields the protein CASSELARAYGNEQFF.

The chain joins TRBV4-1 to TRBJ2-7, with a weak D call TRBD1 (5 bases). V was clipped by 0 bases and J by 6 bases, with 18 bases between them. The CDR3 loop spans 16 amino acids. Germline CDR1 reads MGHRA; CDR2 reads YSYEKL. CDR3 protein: CASSQDLQGGLGEQYF. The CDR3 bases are TGCGCCAGCAGCCAAGATCTCCAGGGTGGTTTGGGCGAGCAGTACTTC.

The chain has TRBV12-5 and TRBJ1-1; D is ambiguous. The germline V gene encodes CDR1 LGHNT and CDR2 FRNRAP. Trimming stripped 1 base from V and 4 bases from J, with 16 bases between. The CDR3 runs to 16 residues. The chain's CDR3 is CASGLAKSAEVTEAFF. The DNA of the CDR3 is TGTGCTAGTGGTTTGGCCAAGTCCGCTGAGGTCACTGAAGCTTTCTTT.

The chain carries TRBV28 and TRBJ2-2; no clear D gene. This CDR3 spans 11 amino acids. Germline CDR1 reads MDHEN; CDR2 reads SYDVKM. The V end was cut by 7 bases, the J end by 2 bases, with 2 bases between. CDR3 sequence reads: CASTNTGELFF. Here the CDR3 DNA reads TGTGCCAGCACTAACACCGGGGAGCTGTTTTTT.

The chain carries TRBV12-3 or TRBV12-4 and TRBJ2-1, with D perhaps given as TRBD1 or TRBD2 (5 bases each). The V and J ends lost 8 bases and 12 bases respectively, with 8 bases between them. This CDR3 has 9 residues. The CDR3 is CASGDGQFF. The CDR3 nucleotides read TGTGCCAGCGGGGACGGGCAGTTCTTC.